Presented here are 6 T cell receptor beta chains from one specimen sequenced in a study of T cells in Graves' hyperthyroidism and ophthalmopathy. From RNA transcripts, TCR beta CDR3 regions were amplified. When the TCR CDR3 underwent first-round RT-PCR, the HTBI primer set was used. TCRdb recomputed calls from the multiplex PCR reads with MiXCR, one row per CDR3 protein. Here the sample spans about half a million distinct CDR3 sequences, nearly 20% being singletons. The specimen sequenced was blood. Source of these receptors: a middle-aged man with Graves' ophthalmopathy.

This clonotype was seen ten or more times. CDR3: CASGSPCTGGKVSSNQPQHF. For the CDR3, the DNA is TGTGCTAGTGGTTCCCCGTGTACAGGGGGGAAAGTAAGTAGCAATCAGCCCCAGCATTTT. The chain combines TRBV12-5 with TRBJ1-5; 8 bases agree with TRBD1. Germline CDR1 is LGHNT and CDR2 is FRNRAP. CDR3 length equals 20 residues. Unmatched junction bases numbered 17, after V lost 4 bases and J lost 0 bases.

This clonotype was observed at least ten times. The chain is built from TRBV6-2 or TRBV6-3 and TRBJ1-5; TRBD1 is a possible D gene (5 bases). The CDR3 is 15 amino acids. Trimming stripped 4 bases from V and 3 bases from J, with 13 bases between. Germline loops: CDR1 MNHEY, CDR2 SVGEGT. CDR3 in DNA: TGTGCCAGCAGTTCAGAGGGGAAGCCCAATCAGCCCCAGCATTTT. Protein: CASSSEGKPNQPQHF.

This clonotype has just a few counts. The chain has TRBV15 and TRBJ2-7; D gene unclear. Deletions cut 1 base from V and 2 bases from J, with 12 bases between. This CDR3 has 15 residues. The V gene's germline CDR1 is LNHNV and CDR2 YYDKDF (reference sequence). For the CDR3, the DNA is TGTGCCACCAGCAGAGGAACAGAGCCTACCTACGAGCAGTACTTC. Amino acid sequence: CATSRGTEPTYEQYF.

This clonotype has ten or more counts. This chain uses TRBV28 with TRBJ1-1; tentative D call: TRBD1 (5 bases). V lost 2 bases and J 1 base, leaving 17 bases between the germline ends. Germline loops: CDR1 MDHEN, CDR2 SYDVKM. This CDR3 region has 17 residues. CDR3 amino acids: CASSLGTEGRANTEAFF. The CDR3 bases are TGTGCCAGCAGTTTAGGGACGGAGGGGCGGGCGAACACTGAAGCTTTCTTT.

The chain carries TRBV11-2 and TRBJ1-5; D possibly corresponds to TRBD1 (6 bases). There are 18 residues in the CDR3. Germline assignment: CDR1 SGHAT and CDR2 FQNNGV. Between the trimmed V and J ends, which lost 1 base and 2 bases, there was a span of 18 bases. The DNA of the CDR3 is TGTGCCAGCAGCTTAGGAGGGGGTCTCTTAACTGGCAATCAGCCCCAGCATTTT. Its protein product is CASSLGGGLLTGNQPQHF.

This clonotype was counted at least ten times. This chain uses TRBV29-1 with TRBJ2-3; D remains ambiguous. Germline CDR1 and CDR2: SQVTM and ANQGSEA. This CDR3 is 12 amino acids long. V was pared by 4 bases and J by 2 bases, with 7 bases between. Here the CDR3 DNA reads TGCAGCGTTGTAGCCGACACAGATACGCAGTATTTT. Translating gives CSVVADTDTQYF.